This T cell receptor (beta chain) derives from a study of blood T cell repertoires in COVID-19 (TCRdb year 2020). A note on the overall study: Collaborator samples came from the United States, Italy and Spain and covered acute and convalescent phases of COVID-19. Samples came from the ongoing ImmuneRACE study (first 160 participants) plus 1,254 subjects from 6 global collaborators. A freely available public database, intended as a resource for researchers studying the immune response to SARS-CoV-2, is where the repertoires were released. The dataset comprised deeply sampled blood TCRbeta repertoires from subjects exposed to, actively infected with, or recovered from COVID-19. Sample metadata almost always included a de-identified subject ID, COVID-19 status, age in years and sex. The prospective study material was composed of cDNA or gDNA derived from T cells, B-cell-depleted T cells, or PBMCs. Where HLA class I and class II types were available, the types were taken from metadata supplied by the sample provider, not from assay-based typing. Study-level results and caveats: The amount of clinical and demographic metadata varied by source and participant and was provided uncurated.

The collaborating institutions used their own protocols to collect whole blood in K2EDTA tubes. Collaborator samples were shipped for TCRbeta analysis as frozen whole blood, isolated PBMCs, or DNA extracted from either sample type. From the cysteine through the phenylalanine, the CDR3 covers 14 amino acids. This entry keeps only the CDR3 DNA: 42 bases, framed from base 1. V ends up 3 bases short and J 4 bases short, with an unmatched junction base count of 5. Sequences LGHNA (CDR1) and YSLEER (CDR2) are obtained from the germline V gene. TCRbeta CDR3 regions were amplified from genomic DNA by means of the immunoSEQ Assay, a bias-controlled multiplex PCR. In the original analysis: The number of nucleated cells in each sample was estimated by amplification of reference gene primers within the assay. Sequence reads were collapsed and filtered to measure the absolute abundance of every unique TCRbeta CDR3 rearrangement. Productive Simpson clonality was computed per sample as the square root of Simpson's diversity index over productive rearrangements. The immuneACCESS repertoire file appears here via TCRdb, limited to in-frame rearrangements. These files lack a portion of the clones; in checked studies, under half of the deficit traces to unresolved V genes, and the cause of the others is not known. Clonal size and the V and J genes are those of that table, whereas D and trimming came from the DNA. The sample includes fewer than 130,000 clones, with 72% observed a single time. Around 8% of the sample rests with the top ten.

For this clone: Its antigen specificity is not known. No quality values exist for individual bases; no much larger clone is one base distant.

The V and J segments used are TRBV4-3 and TRBJ2-5; TRBD1 aligns with 7 central bases. Sequenced: peripheral blood. This clonotype was obtained from a woman in her sixties or seventies with acute or convalescent COVID-19. Read as DNA, the sequence is TGCGCCAGCAGCCAGGGGACAGCCCGAGAGACCCAGTACTTC. This gives the protein CASSQGTARETQYF.